A selection of T cell receptor beta chains follows, all from one sample in a study of blood T cell repertoires in COVID-19. Using immunoSEQ multiplex PCR, the repertoire was profiled, and TCRdb retains in-frame clones only, with some absent. Of approximately 150,000 clones listed, about 91% are singletons. What was sequenced was peripheral blood. The origin of the receptors is a woman aged 50 to 65 with acute or convalescent COVID-19. CDR3s include the opening cysteine and the closing phenylalanine or tryptophan. Each record gives: V gene, J gene, CDR3 protein.

>TRBV19|TRBJ1-2
CASSITGGYGYTF
>TRBV7-2|TRBJ1-4
CASSSTGTGGEKLFF
>TRBV11-2|TRBJ1-2
CASSLGTDYGYTF
>TRBV28|TRBJ2-3
CASRASTDTQYF
>TRBV10-1|TRBJ2-4
CASSEGSLRAKNIQYF
>TRBV7-3|TRBJ2-1
CASSSPGTGGYNEQFF
>TRBV7-6|TRBJ2-1
CASSLVGGASNEQFF
>TRBV10-3|TRBJ2-3
CAISVAGGPTDTQYF
>TRBV29-1|TRBJ2-1
CSGTSSFGQFF
>TRBV10-1|TRBJ2-1
CASSGGTSGGSSYNEQFF
>TRBV27|TRBJ2-2
CASTVLAGETGELFF
>TRBV7-3|TRBJ2-1
CASSLMYGSGGRNEQFF
>TRBV18|TRBJ2-3
CASSPSGDSTDTQYF
>TRBV19|TRBJ2-1
CASSIALETNEQFF
>TRBV6-5|TRBJ1-2
CASSPRAGRNYGYTF
>TRBV30|TRBJ2-7
CAWSGLAYGGAEQYF
>TRBV6-5|TRBJ1-6
CATSDRGGGNSPLHF
>TRBV6-4|TRBJ2-3
CASRESGETDTQYF
>TRBV3-1/TRBV3-2|TRBJ1-1
CASSRQLVGTEAFF
>TRBV25-1|TRBJ1-6
CASSEVGDSPLHF
>TRBV3-1/TRBV3-2|TRBJ2-1
CASSQELSGGYNEQFF
>TRBV30|TRBJ1-3
CAWSVTGAGNTIYF
>TRBV6-5|TRBJ1-2
CASSYFTGGGDYTF
>TRBV5-6|TRBJ1-4
CASSLGQGSEKLFF
>TRBV28|TRBJ2-3
CASSFQRGSTDTQYF
>TRBV19|TRBJ2-3
CASSIVIVSDTQYF
>TRBV9|TRBJ2-2
CASSVGGLNTGELFF
>TRBV5-1|TRBJ2-7
CASSLQPGLTLEYYEQYF
>TRBV28|TRBJ1-1
CASSLQRSEAFF
>TRBV9|TRBJ2-3
CASKEYSGEGDTQYF
>TRBV9|TRBJ1-1
CASSAQGTGAFF
>TRBV5-4|TRBJ2-6
CASRLGQGARGANVLTF
>TRBV2|TRBJ2-2
CASSVGQGLNTGELFF
>TRBV9|TRBJ2-3
CASSVLGITDTQYF
>TRBV7-2|TRBJ2-1
CASSPWASGRIHNEQFF
>TRBV15|TRBJ1-2
CATSRDLSNYGYTF
>TRBV5-4|TRBJ2-1
CASSPGLDRYNEQFF
>TRBV18|TRBJ1-3
CASSVTDSRNTIYF
>TRBV6-4|TRBJ2-3
CASSAARNTDTQYF
>TRBV7-2|TRBJ1-4
CASSLRGEKLFF
>TRBV19|TRBJ1-5
CASSTNRGSNQPQHF
>TRBV30|TRBJ2-7
CAWSLGVSSYEQYF
>TRBV10-1|TRBJ1-6
CASFEGRDSPLHF
>TRBV27|TRBJ2-2
CASSLLDSHTGELFF
>TRBV12-2|TRBJ2-2
CASREDRGFGELFF
>TRBV24-1|TRBJ2-3
CATSPLQGATDTQYF
>TRBV6-6|TRBJ1-2
CASSYEGAGGYTF
>TRBV27|TRBJ2-7
CASRQDSQSSYEQYF
>TRBV12-3/TRBV12-4|TRBJ1-3
CASSLPLNTIYF
>TRBV7-3|TRBJ1-1
CASSLGAQNTEAFF
>TRBV2|TRBJ2-3
CASSDEGGPDTQYF